This T cell receptor (beta chain) was captured by sequencing in a study of CD8+CD57+ T cells in acquired aplastic anemia. Study-level information: When averaged, DNA from sorted CD4+ and CD8+ cells came to approximately 3 ug. Study-level points and caveats: Patients and controls had in common fewer than 30 CD8+ CDR3 sequences. The CD8+ Simpson's diversity of patients and controls was not significantly different.

This clonotype was seen more than once but under ten times. What it binds is unknown. Germline V gene lookup returns CDR1 SGHAT and CDR2 FQNNGV. Trimming stripped 0 bases from V and 8 bases from J, with 10 bases between. This CDR3 is 13 amino acids long. Those patients picked for sequencing had displayed CD8+CD57+ cell expansion on flow cytometry. There were no patients without severe acquired aplastic anemia. The template used for profiling TCR beta VDJ and CDR3 was genomic DNA. TCRdb called the reads again in MiXCR, with one record for every CDR3 protein. The sample consists of 220,000 or so distinct CDR3 sequences, 55% to 65% of them appearing once.

Sequencing input: sorted CD4+, CD8+, or CD8+CD57+ T cells (not recorded which) from PBMCs. The V call is TRBV11-2, the J call TRBJ1-2; unclear D gene. This clonotype originated in a human donor with aplastic anemia. The CDR3 DNA sequence: TGTGCCAGCAGCTTAGATCAGGTTGGGGGCTACACCTTC. Protein sequence: CASSLDQVGGYTF.